The 16 T cell receptor beta chains presented below share a single source sample, sequenced in a study of T-cell memory formation after mild COVID-19. TCRdb independently ran MiXCR on the 5' RACE reads; one entry per CDR3 protein. The data hold 150,000 to 200,000 distinct CDR3 sequences, with 30% to 35% observed a single time. Input material: PBMCs or a T cell subset sorted from them (not recorded which). These receptors were collected from an adult woman who had mild COVID-19 (a few samples of this study predate the infection). Cell type and time point are not known.

The chain is built from TRBV6-6 and TRBJ1-2; D possibly corresponds to TRBD1 (6 bases). Germline loops: CDR1 MNHNY, CDR2 SVGAGI (reference sequence). The CDR3 is made up of 13 amino acids. V was clipped by 6 bases and J by 6 bases, with 14 bases between them. The CDR3 DNA sequence: TGTGCCAGCAGCTACGACAGGACCAATGGCTACACCTTC. Amino acids: CASSYDRTNGYTF.

V and J are TRBV12-3 or TRBV12-4 and TRBJ2-1; 9 bases align to TRBD2. The length of the CDR3 is 18 residues. With 3 bases clipped from V and 1 base from J, the junction kept 10 bases outside the gene matches. The DNA for the CDR3 is TGTGCCAGCAGTTTTTTCCTTAGCGGGAGTCGGTCCTACAATGAGCAGTTCTTC. Translation: CASSFFLSGSRSYNEQFF.

This chain joins TRBV4-1 and TRBJ2-1; D is perhaps TRBD2 (6 bases). Trimming stripped 2 bases from V and 9 bases from J, with 17 bases between. Germline assignment: CDR1 MGHRA and CDR2 YSYEKL. CDR3 length: 15 residues. The CDR3 here is CASSQTDVGGFEQFF. CDR3 in DNA: TGCGCCAGCAGCCAAACCGACGTCGGGGGATTTGAGCAGTTCTTC.

V is TRBV20-1 and J is TRBJ2-7; D may be TRBD1 (6 bases). There are 13 residues in the CDR3. The V and J ends lost 7 bases and 3 bases respectively, with 16 bases between them. Germline CDR1 is DFQATT and CDR2 is SNEGSKA (reference sequence). CDR3: CSVRRGNDYEQYF. CDR3 coding DNA: TGCAGTGTCAGAAGGGGGAATGACTACGAGCAGTACTTC.

In its sample, this clonotype was seen a few times. This sequence joins TRBV4-2 and TRBJ2-2; 14 bases line up with TRBD2. There are 18 residues in the CDR3. V was pared by 1 base and J by 7 bases, with 8 bases of the junction left unmatched. From germline, CDR1 is LGHNA and CDR2 YNFKEQ. The DNA of the CDR3 is TGTGCCAGCAGCCAAGTAGGACTAGCGGGGGGTGATATCGGGGAGCTGTTTTTT. This encodes CASSQVGLAGGDIGELFF.

The chain uses TRBV15 and TRBJ2-3; perhaps TRBD2 as D (6 bases). CDR3 length: 19 amino acids. Germline V gives CDR1 LNHNV, CDR2 YYDKDF (reference sequence). The V gene lost 5 bases and the J gene lost 1 base, with 25 bases spanning the gap. This CDR3 reads CATSERDSYGMGGTDTQYF. CDR3 sequence (DNA): TGTGCCACCAGCGAACGGGACTCCTACGGGATGGGGGGCACAGATACGCAGTATTTT.

This chain connects TRBV7-3 to TRBJ2-5, with D unresolved. There are 13 residues in the CDR3. In germline, CDR1 is SGHTA, CDR2 FQGTGA. Trimming took off 0 bases at V and 5 bases at J, with 7 bases between the two ends. The CDR3 loop reads CASSLTQTETQYF. CDR3 nucleotide sequence: TGTGCCAGCAGCTTAACCCAGACCGAGACCCAGTACTTC.

CDR3 in DNA: TGTGCCAGCAGTTACCCCGGGACAGTCAATGAGCAGTTCTTC. This codes for CASSYPGTVNEQFF. V and J are TRBV6-2 or TRBV6-3 and TRBJ2-1; 7 nucleotides align to TRBD1. Germline V lookup: CDR1 MNHEY, CDR2 SVGEGT. This CDR3 region has 14 residues. Losses at the gene ends were 2 bases for V and 6 bases for J; bases not matched to a gene: 4.

The chain combines TRBV20-1 with TRBJ2-1; no reliable D call. The CDR3 consists of 13 residues. V lost 3 bases, J lost 0 bases, and 6 bases lay in between. Per germline, CDR1 DFQATT and CDR2 SNEGSKA (reference sequence). In DNA, the CDR3 is TGCAGTGCTAGGCCATCCTCCTACAATGAGCAGTTCTTC. This translates into CSARPSSYNEQFF.

The chain employs TRBV15 and TRBJ2-7; D might be TRBD2 (5 bases). Germline lookup yields CDR1 LNHNV and CDR2 YYDKDF (reference sequence). Trimming took 1 base from V and 0 from J, leaving 16 bases between them. The length of the CDR3 is 17 residues. CDR3 nucleotide sequence: TGTGCCACCAGCAGAGCCGGGGTCGTAGAGAGCTCCTACGAGCAGTACTTC. This gives the protein CATSRAGVVESSYEQYF. Together with reference TRBV15 and TRBJ2-7, the CDR3 gives the full variable domain: DAMVIQNPRYQVTQFGKPVTLSCSQTLNHNVMYWYQQKSSQAPKLLFHYYDKDFNNEADTPDNFQSRRPNTSFCFLDIRSPGLGDTAMYLCATSRAGVVESSYEQYFGPGTRLTVT.

The CDR3 DNA reads TGTGCTCTCCGGGACAGGACAAGCAATCAGCCCCAGCATTTT. Its protein product is CALRDRTSNQPQHF. The chain employs TRBV5-8 and TRBJ1-5, with 8 bases aligning to TRBD1. The CDR3 spans 14 residues. Germline loops: CDR1 SGHTS, CDR2 YDEGEE.

V usage is TRBV3-1 and J usage is TRBJ2-7; 7 positions match TRBD1. This CDR3 spans 13 amino acids. V lost 5 bases and J lost 5; bases outside the gene matches: 6. Per germline, CDR1 LGHDT and CDR2 YNNKEL (reference sequence). Here the CDR3 DNA reads TGTGCCAGCAGCAACGACAGGGCGGACGAGCAGTACTTC. This sequence encodes CASSNDRADEQYF.

This chain uses TRBV9 with TRBJ1-1; no clear D. V gave up 2 bases and J gave up 10 bases, with 21 bases separating them. The CDR3 is 15 residues long. CDR1 is SGDLS, CDR2 YYNGEE, per germline. CDR3 in DNA: TGTGCCAGCAGCGTTGGCTTGACCCCCGGGAACGGAGCTTTCTTT. This codes for CASSVGLTPGNGAFF. Variable domain in full (rest from reference TRBV9 and TRBJ1-1): DSGVTQTPKHLITATGQRVTLRCSPRSGDLSVYWYQQSLDQGLQFLIQYYNGEERAKGNILERFSAQQFPDLHSELNLSSLELGDSALYFCASSVGLTPGNGAFFGQGTRLTVV.

This chain connects TRBV19 to TRBJ1-2; 7 positions agree with TRBD1. The CDR3 is 14 residues long. Germline V gives CDR1 LNHDA, CDR2 SQIVND (reference sequence). With V trimmed by 5 bases and J by 4 bases, 7 bases remained unmatched. CDR3 in amino acids: CASSLDRVVYGYTF. The CDR3 region has the DNA TGTGCCAGTAGTCTCGACAGGGTTGTCTATGGCTACACCTTC.

This clonotype was picked up a small number of times. J is TRBJ2-1 and V is TRBV24-1, with 9 positions matching TRBD2. CDR1 KGHDR and CDR2 SFDVKD come from the germline V gene. With 4 bases clipped from V and 7 bases from J, the junction kept 10 bases outside the gene matches. This CDR3 spans 16 amino acids. CDR3 in amino acids: CATSEQGLAGRNEQFF. DNA for the CDR3: TGTGCCACCAGTGAGCAGGGGCTAGCGGGACGTAATGAGCAGTTCTTC.

The V call is TRBV7-9, the J call TRBJ1-2; D might be TRBD1 (5 bases). Between the trimmed V and J ends, which lost 3 bases and 4 bases, there was a span of 18 bases. The CDR3 is 16 residues long. Looked up from germline, CDR1 is SEHNR and CDR2 is FQNEAQ (reference sequence). The DNA of the CDR3 is TGTGCCAGCAGCTTTAGGGGAGGCCTGGTTGGCTATGGCTACACCTTC. Protein product: CASSFRGGLVGYGYTF.